This T cell receptor (beta chain) was obtained from a study of T-cell reconstitution after alpha-beta-depleted transplantation in children. Germline V gives CDR1 DFQATT, CDR2 SNEGSKA (reference sequence). The CDR3 is 15 amino acids. V was trimmed by 0 bases and J by 2 bases, leaving 13 bases between them. Many counts were recorded for this clonotype. Unique molecular identifiers were used in preparing the TCRbeta library. A single record per CDR3 protein comes from TCRdb applying MiXCR to the PCR reads. The repertoire holds some 520,000 distinct CDR3 sequences, with approximately 30% as singletons. The gene calls are TRBV20-1 and TRBJ2-5; D gene uncertain. This sequence originates from a human donor who donated a stem cell graft to a child with aplastic anemia. The sequencing used PBMCs from the stem cell graft donor, collected from the stem cell graft. CDR3 region: CSARDWAEFQETQYF. The CDR3 nucleotides read TGCAGTGCTAGAGATTGGGCAGAGTTTCAAGAGACCCAGTACTTC.